The text below deals with one T cell receptor beta chain. Expressed TCRB transcripts were sequenced after all isolated RNA was converted to cDNA. Method: immunoSEQ multiplex PCR; TCRdb's copy keeps in-frame clones and lacks some. The table records 330,000 or so clones, roughly a fifth of them present only once. Per germline, CDR1 LGHNT and CDR2 FRNRAP. This CDR3 has 18 amino acids. The J segment lost 0 bases and the V segment lost 5 bases, leaving 11 bases of the junction unmatched. This sample is drawn from a study of beta chain features in type 1 diabetes. The chain couples TRBV12-5 to TRBJ2-4, with 9 positions matching TRBD1. The sample comprised naive CD4+ T cells from blood. The sequence was obtained from a woman under 30 in good health. The CDR3 loop reads CASGPPDRDRVAKNIQYF. For the CDR3, the DNA is TGTGCTAGTGGTCCCCCAGACCGGGACAGGGTAGCCAAAAACATTCAGTACTTC.